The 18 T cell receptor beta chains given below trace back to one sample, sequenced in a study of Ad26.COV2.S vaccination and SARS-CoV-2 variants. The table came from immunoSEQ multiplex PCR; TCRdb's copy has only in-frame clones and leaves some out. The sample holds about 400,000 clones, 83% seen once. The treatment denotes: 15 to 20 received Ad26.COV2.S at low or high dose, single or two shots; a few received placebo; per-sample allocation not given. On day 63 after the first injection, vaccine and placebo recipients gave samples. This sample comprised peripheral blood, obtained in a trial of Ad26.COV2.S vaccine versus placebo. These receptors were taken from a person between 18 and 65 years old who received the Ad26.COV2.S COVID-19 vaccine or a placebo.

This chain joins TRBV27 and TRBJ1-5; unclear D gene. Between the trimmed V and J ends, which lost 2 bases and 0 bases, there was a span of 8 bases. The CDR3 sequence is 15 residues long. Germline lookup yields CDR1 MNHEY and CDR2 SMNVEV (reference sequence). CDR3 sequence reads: CASSLRGISNQPQHF. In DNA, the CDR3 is TGTGCCAGCAGTTTACGGGGAATTAGCAATCAGCCCCAGCATTTT.

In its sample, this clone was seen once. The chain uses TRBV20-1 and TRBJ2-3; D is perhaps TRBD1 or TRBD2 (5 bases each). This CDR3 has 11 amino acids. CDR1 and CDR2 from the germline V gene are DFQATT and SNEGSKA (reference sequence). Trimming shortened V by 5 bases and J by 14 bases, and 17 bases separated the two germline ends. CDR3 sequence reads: CSARILGGRYF. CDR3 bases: TGCAGTGCTCGCATTCTTGGGGGAAGGTATTTT.

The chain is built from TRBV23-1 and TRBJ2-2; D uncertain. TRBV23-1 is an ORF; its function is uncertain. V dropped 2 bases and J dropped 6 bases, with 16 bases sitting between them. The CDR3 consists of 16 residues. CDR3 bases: TGCGCCAGCAGTCAAGAAGAAGCGTGCCAGGCCGGGGAGCTGTTTTTT. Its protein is CASSQEEACQAGELFF.

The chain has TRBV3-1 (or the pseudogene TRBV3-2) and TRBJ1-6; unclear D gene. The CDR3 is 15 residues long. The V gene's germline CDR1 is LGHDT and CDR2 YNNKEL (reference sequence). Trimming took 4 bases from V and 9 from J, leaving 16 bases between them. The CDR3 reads CASSPSYTASSPLHF. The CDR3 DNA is TGTGCCAGCAGCCCCTCCTACACCGCAAGTTCACCCCTCCACTTT.

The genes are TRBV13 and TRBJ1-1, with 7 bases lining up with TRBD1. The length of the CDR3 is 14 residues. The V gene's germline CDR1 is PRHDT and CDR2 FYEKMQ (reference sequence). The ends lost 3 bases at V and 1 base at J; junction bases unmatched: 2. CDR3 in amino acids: CASSLTGQNTEAFF. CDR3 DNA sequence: TGTGCCAGCAGCTTGACAGGGCAGAACACTGAAGCTTTCTTT.

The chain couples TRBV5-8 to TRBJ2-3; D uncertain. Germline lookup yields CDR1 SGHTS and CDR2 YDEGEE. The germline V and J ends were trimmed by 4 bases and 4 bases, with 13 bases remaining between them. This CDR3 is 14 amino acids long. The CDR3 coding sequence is TGTGCCAGCAGCAGCATGGGTTGGGCAGATACGCAGTATTTT. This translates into CASSSMGWADTQYF.

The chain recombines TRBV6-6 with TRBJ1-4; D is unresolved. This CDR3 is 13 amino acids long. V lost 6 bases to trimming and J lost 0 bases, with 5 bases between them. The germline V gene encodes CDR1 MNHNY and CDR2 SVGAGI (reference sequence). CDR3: CASRFPTNEKLFF. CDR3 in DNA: TGTGCCAGCAGGTTTCCAACTAATGAAAAACTGTTTTTT.

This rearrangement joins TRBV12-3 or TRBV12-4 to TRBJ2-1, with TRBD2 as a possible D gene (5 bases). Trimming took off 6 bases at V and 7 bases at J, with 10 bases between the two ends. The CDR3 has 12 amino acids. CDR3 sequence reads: CASSPRANEQFF. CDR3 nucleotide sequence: TGTGCCAGCAGCCCGAGGGCTAATGAGCAGTTCTTC.

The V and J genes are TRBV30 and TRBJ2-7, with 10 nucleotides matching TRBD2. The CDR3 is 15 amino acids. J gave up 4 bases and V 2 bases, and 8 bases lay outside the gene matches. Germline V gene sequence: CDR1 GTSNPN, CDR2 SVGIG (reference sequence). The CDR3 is CAWSQGLAGVYEQYF. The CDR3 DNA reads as TGTGCCTGGAGTCAAGGGCTAGCGGGAGTATACGAGCAGTACTTC. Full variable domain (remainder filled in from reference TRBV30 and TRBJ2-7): SQTIHQWPATLVQPVGSPLSLECTVEGTSNPNLYWYRQAAGRGLQLLFYSVGIGQISSEVPQNLSASRPQDRQFILSSKKLLLSDSGFYLCAWSQGLAGVYEQYFGPGTRLTVT.

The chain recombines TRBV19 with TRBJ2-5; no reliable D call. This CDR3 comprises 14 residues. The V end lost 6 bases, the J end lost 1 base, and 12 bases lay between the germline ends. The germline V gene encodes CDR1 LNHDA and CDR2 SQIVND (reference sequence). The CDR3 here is CASSLNSFQETQYF. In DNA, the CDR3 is TGTGCCAGTAGCTTGAACAGCTTCCAAGAGACCCAGTACTTC.

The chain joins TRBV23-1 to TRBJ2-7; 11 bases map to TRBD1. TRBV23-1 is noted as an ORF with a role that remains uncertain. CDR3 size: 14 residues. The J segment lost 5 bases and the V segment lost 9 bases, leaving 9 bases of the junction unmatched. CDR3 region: CASSTRDRGNEQYF. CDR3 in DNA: TGCGCCAGTAGTACCAGGGACAGGGGGAACGAGCAGTACTTC.

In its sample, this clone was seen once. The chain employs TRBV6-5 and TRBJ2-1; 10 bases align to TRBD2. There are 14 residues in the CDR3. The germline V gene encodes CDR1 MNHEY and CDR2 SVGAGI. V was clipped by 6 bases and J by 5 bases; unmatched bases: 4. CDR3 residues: CASSPAGGNNEQFF. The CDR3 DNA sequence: TGTGCCAGCAGCCCAGCGGGGGGGAACAATGAGCAGTTCTTC.

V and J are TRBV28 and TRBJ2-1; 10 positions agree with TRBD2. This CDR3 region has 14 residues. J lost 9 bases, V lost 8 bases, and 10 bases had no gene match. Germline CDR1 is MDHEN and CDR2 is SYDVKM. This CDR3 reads CASRKIAGGGEQFF. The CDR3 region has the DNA TGTGCCAGCCGCAAGATAGCGGGGGGTGGTGAGCAGTTCTTC.

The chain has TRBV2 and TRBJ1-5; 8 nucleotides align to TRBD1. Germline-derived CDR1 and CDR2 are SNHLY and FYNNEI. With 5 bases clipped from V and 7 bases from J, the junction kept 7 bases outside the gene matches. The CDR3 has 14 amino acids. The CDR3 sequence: CASSWDRMNQPQHF. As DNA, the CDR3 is TGTGCCAGCAGTTGGGACAGGATGAACCAGCCCCAGCATTTT. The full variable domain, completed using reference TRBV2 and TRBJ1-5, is EPEVTQTPSHQVTQMGQEVILRCVPISNHLYFYWYRQILGQKVEFLVSFYNNEISEKSEIFDDQFSVERPDGSNFTLKIRSTKLEDSAMYFCASSWDRMNQPQHFGDGTRLSIL.

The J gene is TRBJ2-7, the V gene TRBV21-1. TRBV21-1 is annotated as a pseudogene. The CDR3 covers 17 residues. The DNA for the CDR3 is TGTGCCAGCAGCAAAACCCCGACCACCCACTCACCATACGAGCAGTACTTC. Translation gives CASSKTPTTHSPYEQYF.

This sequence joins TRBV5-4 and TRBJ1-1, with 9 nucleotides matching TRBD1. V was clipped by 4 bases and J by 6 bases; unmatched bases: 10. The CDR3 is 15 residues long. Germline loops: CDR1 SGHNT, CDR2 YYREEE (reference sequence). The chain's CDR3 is CASSRQGQGKAEAFF. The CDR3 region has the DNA TGTGCCAGCAGCCGCCAGGGACAGGGAAAGGCTGAAGCTTTCTTT.

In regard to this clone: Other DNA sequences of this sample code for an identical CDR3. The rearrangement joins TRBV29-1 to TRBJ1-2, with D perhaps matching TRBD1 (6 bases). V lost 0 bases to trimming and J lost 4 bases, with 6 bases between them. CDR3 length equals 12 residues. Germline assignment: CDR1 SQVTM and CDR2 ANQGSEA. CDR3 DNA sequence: TGCAGCGTTGAAGACAGGGGCTATGGCTACACCTTC. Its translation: CSVEDRGYGYTF.

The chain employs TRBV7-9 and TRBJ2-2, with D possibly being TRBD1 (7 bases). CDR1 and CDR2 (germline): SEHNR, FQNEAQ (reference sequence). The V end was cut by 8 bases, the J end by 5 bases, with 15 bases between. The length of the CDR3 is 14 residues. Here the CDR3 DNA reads TGTGCCAGCCGACAGGGAGGTTCGACCGGGGAGCTGTTTTTT. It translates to CASRQGGSTGELFF.